One sample yielded the 29 T cell receptor beta chains listed below, sequenced in a study of blood T cell repertoires in COVID-19. Repertoires were generated with immunoSEQ multiplex PCR, while TCRdb's copy carries only in-frame clones and drops some. The table lists some 17,000 clones, about 91% of them singletons. Material for sequencing was peripheral blood. Source of these receptors: a man aged 60-69 years with active COVID-19.

This clone was counted once. The chain joins TRBV21-1 to TRBJ1-4. TRBV21-1 represents a pseudogene. The CDR3 runs to 16 residues. Written as DNA, the CDR3 is TGTGCCAGCAGCAAAGGGTTCGGAGGAACTAATGAAAAACTGTTTTTT. Encoded protein: CASSKGFGGTNEKLFF.

The gene calls are TRBV5-8 and TRBJ2-2; 11 bases agree with TRBD1. The CDR3 contains 18 residues. Germline V gene sequence: CDR1 SGHTS, CDR2 YDEGEE. The V segment lost 0 bases and the J segment 5 bases; nucleotides outside the gene matches: 9. The CDR3 DNA reads TGTGCCAGCAGCTTGGTTCGGACAGGGGGCATGAGGACCGGGGAGCTGTTTTTT. Protein sequence: CASSLVRTGGMRTGELFF.

V gene TRBV5-4 combines with J gene TRBJ1-2; weak D call: TRBD1 (5 bases). The CDR3 runs 13 residues. In germline, CDR1 is SGHNT, CDR2 YYREEE (reference sequence). V gave up 4 bases and J gave up 4 bases, with 11 bases separating them. DNA for the CDR3: TGTGCCAGCAGCCTCGGGGGTAGCTATGGCTACACCTTC. This encodes CASSLGGSYGYTF.

CDR3 residues: CASSPGRGYGYTF. The CDR3 bases are TGTGCCAGCTCACCAGGCCGCGGCTATGGCTACACCTTC. The rearrangement uses TRBV18 and TRBJ1-2; D gene unclear. Germline V gene sequence: CDR1 KGHSH, CDR2 LQKENI. Trimming left V 2 bases short and J 4 bases short, with 8 bases between. The CDR3 extends over 13 amino acids. The full variable domain, completed using reference TRBV18 and TRBJ1-2, is NAGVMQNPRHLVRRRGQEARLRCSPMKGHSHVYWYRQLPEEGLKFMVYLQKENIIDESGMPKERFSAEFPKEGPSILRIQQVVRGDSAAYFCASSPGRGYGYTFGSGTRLTVV.

This clone has a single count. V gene TRBV28 combines with J gene TRBJ1-1; weak D call: TRBD1 (6 bases). The CDR3 has 15 amino acids. V gave up 5 bases and J gave up 0 bases, with 13 bases separating them. Looked up from germline, CDR1 is MDHEN and CDR2 is SYDVKM. CDR3 sequence (DNA): TGTGCCAGCAGTCAAGAGACAGGAATGAACACTGAAGCTTTCTTT. This sequence encodes CASSQETGMNTEAFF. The full variable domain, in which reference TRBV28 and TRBJ1-1 provide the parts outside the CDR3, is DVKVTQSSRYLVKRTGEKVFLECVQDMDHENMFWYRQDPGLGLRLIYFSYDVKMKEKGDIPEGYSVSREKKERFSLILESASTNQTSMYLCASSQETGMNTEAFFGQGTRLTVV.

The CDR3: CARSLGTGSGGSLECEQFF. The CDR3 DNA sequence: TGTGCCAGAAGCTTAGGTACAGGTAGCGGGGGGTCTTTAGAGTGTGAGCAGTTCTTC. The chain uses TRBV5-3 and TRBJ2-1, with TRBD2 matching 10 bases. TRBV5-3 is reported as an ORF; its role is uncertain. After removal of 2 bases from V and 9 bases from J, the junction contained 20 bases not matched to a gene. CDR3 length: 19 residues.

The rearrangement joins TRBV29-1 to TRBJ2-7; 9 bases agree with TRBD1. The V segment lost 1 base and the J segment 3 bases; nucleotides outside the gene matches: 4. The CDR3 length is 14 residues. The germline gives CDR1 SQVTM, CDR2 ANQGSEA. This CDR3 is CSVEVDRGRYEQYF. CDR3 nucleotide sequence: TGCAGCGTTGAAGTGGACAGGGGTCGCTACGAGCAGTACTTC.

The V and J genes are TRBV15 and TRBJ2-3, with TRBD1 matching over 7 bases. Trimming took 0 bases from V and 3 from J; bases not matched to a gene: 3. This CDR3 comprises 15 residues. CDR1 LNHNV and CDR2 YYDKDF come from the germline V gene (reference sequence). The CDR3 loop is CATSRDRGKTDTQYF. Here the CDR3 DNA reads TGTGCCACCAGCAGAGACAGGGGGAAAACAGATACGCAGTATTTT.

The sample holds a few counts of this clone. This chain connects TRBV7-9 to TRBJ1-2; 7 nucleotides align to TRBD1. Looked up from germline, CDR1 is SEHNR and CDR2 is FQNEAQ (reference sequence). The trim removed 5 bases at V and 8 bases at J, leaving 8 bases unmatched. The CDR3 runs 13 residues. The CDR3 bases are TGTGCCAGCAGCAGTGACAGGGTTCGCGGCTACACCTTC. Its protein product is CASSSDRVRGYTF. Combining the CDR3 with reference TRBV7-9 and TRBJ1-2 gives the whole variable domain DTGVSQNPRHKITKRGQNVTFRCDPISEHNRLYWYRQTLGQGPEFLTYFQNEAQLEKSRLLSDRFSAERPKGSFSTLEIQRTEQGDSAMYLCASSSDRVRGYTFGSGTRLTVV.

J is TRBJ1-4 and V is TRBV7-9, with D unresolved. Between the trimmed V and J ends, which lost 5 bases and 6 bases, there was a span of 13 bases. Germline V lookup: CDR1 SEHNR, CDR2 FQNEAQ (reference sequence). This CDR3 comprises 14 residues. CDR3 bases: TGTGCCAGCAGCCCCCGGAAGAGGGATGAAAAACTGTTTTTT. Encoded protein: CASSPRKRDEKLFF.

The chain couples TRBV5-6 to TRBJ2-7; D is unresolved. With 2 bases removed from V and 1 base from J, the gap between germline ends came to 4 bases. There are 12 residues in the CDR3. Germline-derived CDR1 and CDR2 are SGHDT and YYEEEE. CDR3 residues: CASSFRSYEQYF. In DNA, the CDR3 is TGTGCCAGCAGCTTCCGGTCCTACGAGCAGTACTTC.

This chain joins TRBV5-1 and TRBJ1-1; D gene ambiguous. The CDR3 length is 15 residues. Germline CDR1 and CDR2: SGHRS and YFSETQ. The ends were cut back, 2 bases at V and 0 bases at J, with 11 bases in the middle. The DNA for the CDR3 is TGCGCCAGCAGCTTCGGTTCCGTGTTGAACACTGAAGCTTTCTTT. Encoded protein: CASSFGSVLNTEAFF. The full variable domain, completed using reference TRBV5-1 and TRBJ1-1, is KAGVTQTPRYLIKTRGQQVTLSCSPISGHRSVSWYQQTPGQGLQFLFEYFSETQRNKGNFPGRFSGRQFSNSRSEMNVSTLELGDSALYLCASSFGSVLNTEAFFGQGTRLTVV.

This rearrangement joins TRBV7-8 to TRBJ1-6, with 9 bases that match TRBD1. CDR1 is SGHVS, CDR2 FQNEAQ, per germline. Trimming took 4 bases from V and 5 from J; bases not matched to a gene: 18. This CDR3 is 20 amino acids long. The CDR3 DNA is TGTGCCAGCAGCTACTTCAGGGGGACAGGGAGAGCGGAGGATAATTCACCCCTCCACTTT. It specifies CASSYFRGTGRAEDNSPLHF.

The chain recombines TRBV11-2 with TRBJ2-1; TRBD1 matches at 8 bases. This CDR3 contains 19 residues. Unmatched junction bases numbered 17, after V lost 1 base and J lost 6 bases. Germline CDR1 reads SGHAT; CDR2 reads FQNNGV. As DNA, the CDR3 is TGTGCCAGCAGCTTAGTAGGACAGGGCAGGTGGGGGGTGGGCAATGAGCAGTTCTTC. Its translation: CASSLVGQGRWGVGNEQFF.

The chain recombines TRBV5-5 with TRBJ2-7; 8 bases are a match to TRBD2. The CDR3 length is 14 residues. Germline V gene lookup returns CDR1 SGHKS and CDR2 YYEKEE (reference sequence). The trim removed 3 bases at V and 1 base at J, leaving 3 bases unmatched. CDR3 loop: CASSSGLGSYEQYF. For the CDR3, the DNA is TGTGCCAGCAGCTCGGGACTAGGTTCCTACGAGCAGTACTTC.

The chain joins TRBV7-9 to TRBJ2-7; D possibly corresponds to TRBD1 (5 bases). CDR1 is SEHNR and CDR2 is FQNEAQ in the germline V gene (reference sequence). This CDR3 comprises 13 residues. Trimming stripped 4 bases from V and 4 bases from J, with 11 bases between. The DNA of the CDR3 is TGTGCCAGCAGCTCAGGGATCTTTTACGAGCAGTACTTC. Translation gives CASSSGIFYEQYF. The full variable domain, with the rest looked up from reference TRBV7-9 and TRBJ2-7, is DTGVSQNPRHKITKRGQNVTFRCDPISEHNRLYWYRQTLGQGPEFLTYFQNEAQLEKSRLLSDRFSAERPKGSFSTLEIQRTEQGDSAMYLCASSSGIFYEQYFGPGTRLTVT.

The chain couples TRBV3-1 (or the pseudogene TRBV3-2) to TRBJ1-2; the match to TRBD1 covers 9 bases. The CDR3 runs to 15 residues. Germline assignment: CDR1 LGHDT and CDR2 YNNKEL (reference sequence). Trimming took 0 bases from V and 8 from J; bases not matched to a gene: 7. The CDR3 region has the DNA TGTGCCAGCAGCCAAGATCTGACAGGGGGAGGGGGCTACACCTTC. Translated, it gives CASSQDLTGGGGYTF.

This chain connects TRBV10-3 to TRBJ1-5; 8 bases are shared with TRBD1. There are 14 residues in the CDR3. Germline CDR1 and CDR2: ENHRY and SYGVKD. The J segment lost 5 bases and the V segment lost 5 bases, leaving 5 bases of the junction unmatched. For the CDR3, the DNA is TGTGCCATCAGTCCTGCGGACAGGGATCAGCCCCAGCATTTT. This translates into CAISPADRDQPQHF.

CDR3: CASSVVRGEQFF. In nucleotides, the CDR3 is TGTGCCAGCAGCGTAGTCCGCGGGGAGCAGTTCTTC. V is TRBV9 and J is TRBJ2-1, with a tentative D call TRBD2 (5 bases). V gave up 0 bases and J gave up 10 bases, with 8 bases separating them. This CDR3 has 12 residues. The germline gives CDR1 SGDLS, CDR2 YYNGEE.

The CDR3 protein is CASSVGQGSPLHF. Written as DNA, the CDR3 is TGTGCCAGCAGCGTGGGACAAGGTTCACCCCTCCACTTT. The rearrangement joins TRBV7-9 to TRBJ1-6, with D perhaps TRBD1 (6 bases). The CDR3 is 13 residues long. Trimming shortened V by 5 bases and J by 9 bases, and 11 bases separated the two germline ends. CDR1 and CDR2 from the germline V gene are SEHNR and FQNEAQ (reference sequence). Combining the CDR3 with reference TRBV7-9 and TRBJ1-6 gives the whole variable domain DTGVSQNPRHKITKRGQNVTFRCDPISEHNRLYWYRQTLGQGPEFLTYFQNEAQLEKSRLLSDRFSAERPKGSFSTLEIQRTEQGDSAMYLCASSVGQGSPLHFGNGTRLTVT.

J is TRBJ1-1 and V is TRBV4-1; 7 positions agree with TRBD1. This CDR3 has 13 residues. Germline CDR1 is MGHRA and CDR2 is YSYEKL. V lost 7 bases and J lost 4; bases outside the gene matches: 6. CDR3 DNA sequence: TGCGCCAGCACGACAGGGTCATCCACTGAAGCTTTCTTT. Amino acid sequence: CASTTGSSTEAFF.

The table lists this clone with a count of one. An end of the junction does not agree with germline; a read error may underlie this. The chain uses TRBV7-7 and TRBJ2-2, with 12 bases lining up with TRBD2. CDR1 is SSHAT and CDR2 is FNYEAQ in the germline V gene (reference sequence). This CDR3 contains 16 residues. The CDR3 loop reads CASSPRLAGGTGELFF. The CDR3, as DNA: TGTGCTAGCAGCCCTCGTCTAGCGGGGGGGACCGGGGAGCTGTTTTTT.

The genes are TRBV5-4 and TRBJ2-7; TRBD1 is a possible D gene (5 bases). CDR1 is SGHNT, CDR2 YYREEE, per germline (reference sequence). V was clipped by 0 bases and J by 3 bases, with 10 bases between them. The CDR3 has 14 amino acids. The CDR3 nucleotides read TGTGCCAGCAGCTTGGAGGGGTTGGTCTACGAGCAGTACTTC. Protein: CASSLEGLVYEQYF.

In DNA, the CDR3 is TGTGCCAGCAGCTTAAGCGGAGTCTCCTACAATGAGCAGTTCTTC. This sequence encodes CASSLSGVSYNEQFF. The chain uses TRBV11-2 and TRBJ2-1, with D tentatively TRBD2 (5 bases). This CDR3 is 15 amino acids long. The V gene's germline CDR1 is SGHAT and CDR2 FQNNGV. Trimming removed 2 bases at V and 0 bases at J, with 8 bases between. The variable domain in full, completed from reference TRBV11-2 and TRBJ2-1, reads EAGVAQSPRYKIIEKRQSVAFWCNPISGHATLYWYQQILGQGPKLLIQFQNNGVVDDSQLPKDRFSAERLKGVDSTLKIQPAKLEDSAVYLCASSLSGVSYNEQFFGPGTRLTVL.

The chain has TRBV30 and TRBJ1-1; D not certain. Germline V lookup: CDR1 GTSNPN, CDR2 SVGIG (reference sequence). The CDR3 is 17 residues long. V lost 0 bases, J lost 2 bases, and 19 bases lay in between. CDR3 DNA sequence: TGTGCCTGGAGTGTACTGACACTAGGAGACGATAACACTGAAGCTTTCTTT. Encoded protein: CAWSVLTLGDDNTEAFF.

This clone showed up just a few times. This chain joins TRBV7-8 and TRBJ1-3; 9 bases are a match to TRBD1. Germline V gene data show CDR1 as SGHVS and CDR2 as FQNEAQ. The CDR3 loop spans 14 amino acids. The trim removed 1 base at V and 6 bases at J, leaving 1 base unmatched. The CDR3 DNA sequence: TGTGCCAGCAGCTTAGGGGACAGGGAAAACACCATATATTTT. Translation gives CASSLGDRENTIYF.

The V gene is TRBV4-3, the J gene TRBJ1-4; D ambiguous. CDR3 length: 13 amino acids. Per germline, CDR1 LGHNA and CDR2 YSLEER. V lost 0 bases, J lost 5 bases, and 4 bases lay in between. The CDR3 DNA follows: TGCGCCAGCAGCCAAGAGGAGAATGAAAAACTGTTTTTT. The encoded protein is CASSQEENEKLFF.

This chain connects TRBV7-2 to TRBJ2-5; D not resolved. The V gene lost 1 base and the J gene lost 7 bases, with 16 bases spanning the gap. Germline CDR1 is SGHTA and CDR2 is FQGNSA. The CDR3 has 15 residues. The CDR3 sequence: CASSLDVGWLGTQYF. DNA for the CDR3: TGTGCCAGCAGCTTAGACGTCGGGTGGTTGGGGACCCAGTACTTC.

This clone has only a few counts. J is TRBJ2-1 and V is TRBV6-4; 7 bases map to TRBD2. The CDR3 extends over 13 amino acids. The germline V gene has CDR1 MRHNA and CDR2 SNTAGT. V lost 0 bases to trimming and J lost 9 bases; unmatched junction nucleotides: 2. CDR3 in amino acids: CASSDSSGREQFF. The DNA for the CDR3 is TGTGCCAGCAGTGACTCTAGCGGGCGTGAGCAGTTCTTC.